The source of this T cell receptor beta chain is a study of blood T cells in healthy people across ages. Study observations and caveats: A roughly linear fall in TCR beta diversity per million T cells was seen with increasing age. With unsorted PBMCs, a conclusive comparison of naive versus antigen-experienced cells was not possible.

With respect to this clonotype: Its antigen is still unknown.

Germline CDR1 is DFQATT and CDR2 is SNEGSKA (reference sequence). Trimming removed 6 bases at V and 10 bases at J, with 13 bases between. The CDR3 is 11 amino acids. Combining a sample-barcoded 5' primer with a J-beta primer mix, a second PCR ran for roughly 6 to 12 cycles. Each CDR3 protein gets one entry after TCRdb re-called the 5' RACE reads with MiXCR. The sample lists approximately 600,000 distinct CDR3 sequences, approximately 59% seen once, with approximately 40% in the top ten. The sequencing sample was made of blood. The origin of this receptor is a man aged 55 to 70 in good health. The genes are TRBV20-1 and TRBJ2-1; no clear D gene. The CDR3 spells CSARPAQEQFF. The CDR3 DNA sequence: TGCAGTGCCCGCCCCGCCCAGGAGCAGTTCTTC.